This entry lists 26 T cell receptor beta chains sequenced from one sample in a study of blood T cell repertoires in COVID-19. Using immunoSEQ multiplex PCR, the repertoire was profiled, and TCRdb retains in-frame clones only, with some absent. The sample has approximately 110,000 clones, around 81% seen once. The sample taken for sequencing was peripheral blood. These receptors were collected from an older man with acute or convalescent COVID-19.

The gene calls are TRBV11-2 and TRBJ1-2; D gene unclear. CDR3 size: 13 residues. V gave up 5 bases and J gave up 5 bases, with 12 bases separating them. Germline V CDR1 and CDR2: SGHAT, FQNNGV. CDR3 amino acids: CASSPRPGYGYTF. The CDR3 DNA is TGTGCCAGCAGCCCCAGACCGGGGTATGGCTACACCTTC.

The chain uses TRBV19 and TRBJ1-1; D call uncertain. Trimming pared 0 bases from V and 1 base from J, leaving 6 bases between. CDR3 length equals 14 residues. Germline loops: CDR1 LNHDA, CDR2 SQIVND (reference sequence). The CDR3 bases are TGTGCCAGTAGTATAGATCAGTCGAACACTGAAGCTTTCTTT. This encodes CASSIDQSNTEAFF.

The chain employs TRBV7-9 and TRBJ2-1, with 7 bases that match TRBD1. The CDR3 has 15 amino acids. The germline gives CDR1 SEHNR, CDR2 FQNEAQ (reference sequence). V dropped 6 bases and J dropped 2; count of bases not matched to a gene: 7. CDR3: CASSTTGDPYNEQFF. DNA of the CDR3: TGTGCCAGCAGTACCACAGGGGACCCCTACAATGAGCAGTTCTTC.

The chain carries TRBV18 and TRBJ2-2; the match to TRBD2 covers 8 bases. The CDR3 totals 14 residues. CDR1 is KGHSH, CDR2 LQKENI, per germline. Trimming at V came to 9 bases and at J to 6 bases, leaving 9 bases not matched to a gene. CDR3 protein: CASAPGLGPGELFF. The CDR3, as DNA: TGTGCCAGTGCCCCGGGACTAGGACCCGGGGAGCTGTTTTTT.

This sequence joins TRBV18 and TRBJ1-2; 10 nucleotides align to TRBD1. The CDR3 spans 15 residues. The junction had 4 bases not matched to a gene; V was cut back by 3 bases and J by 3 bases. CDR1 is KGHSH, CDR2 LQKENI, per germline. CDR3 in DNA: TGTGCCAGCTCACCGGGGACAGGGGCAGACTATGGCTACACCTTC. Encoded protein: CASSPGTGADYGYTF.

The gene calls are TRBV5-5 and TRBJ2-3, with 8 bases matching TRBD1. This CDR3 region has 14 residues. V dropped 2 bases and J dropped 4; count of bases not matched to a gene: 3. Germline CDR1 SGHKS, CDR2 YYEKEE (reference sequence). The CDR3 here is CASSLTGGADTQYF. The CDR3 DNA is TGTGCCAGCAGCTTAACAGGGGGTGCAGATACGCAGTATTTT. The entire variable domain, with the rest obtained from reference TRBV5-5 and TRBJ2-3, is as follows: DAGVTQSPTHLIKTRGQQVTLRCSPISGHKSVSWYQQVLGQGPQFIFQYYEKEERGRGNFPDRFSARQFPNYSSELNVNALLLGDSALYLCASSLTGGADTQYFGPGTRLTVL.

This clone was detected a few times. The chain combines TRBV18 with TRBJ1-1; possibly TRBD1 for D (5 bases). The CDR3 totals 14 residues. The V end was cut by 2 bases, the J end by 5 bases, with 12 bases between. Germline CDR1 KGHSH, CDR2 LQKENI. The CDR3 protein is CASSPIREGTEAFF. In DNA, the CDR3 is TGTGCCAGCTCACCAATCAGGGAGGGTACTGAAGCTTTCTTT.

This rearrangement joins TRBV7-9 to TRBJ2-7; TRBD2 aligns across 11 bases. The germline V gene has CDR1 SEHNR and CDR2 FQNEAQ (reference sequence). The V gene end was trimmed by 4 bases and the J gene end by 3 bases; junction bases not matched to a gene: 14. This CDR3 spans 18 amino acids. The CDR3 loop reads CASSSQVGLAGGLYEQYF. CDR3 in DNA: TGTGCCAGCAGCTCCCAGGTGGGGCTAGCGGGAGGTCTCTACGAGCAGTACTTC.

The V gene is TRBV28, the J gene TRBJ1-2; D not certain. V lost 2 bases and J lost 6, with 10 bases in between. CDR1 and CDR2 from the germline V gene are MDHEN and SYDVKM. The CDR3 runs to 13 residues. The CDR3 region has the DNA TGTGCCAGCAGTTTAGTAGTCGGGGATGGCTACACCTTC. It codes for CASSLVVGDGYTF.

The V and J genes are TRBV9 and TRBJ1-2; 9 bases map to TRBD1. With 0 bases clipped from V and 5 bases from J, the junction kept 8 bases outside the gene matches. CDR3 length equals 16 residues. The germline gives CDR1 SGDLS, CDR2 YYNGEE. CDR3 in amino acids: CASSVGVGQGSYGYTF. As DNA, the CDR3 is TGTGCCAGCAGCGTAGGAGTCGGACAGGGGAGTTATGGCTACACCTTC.

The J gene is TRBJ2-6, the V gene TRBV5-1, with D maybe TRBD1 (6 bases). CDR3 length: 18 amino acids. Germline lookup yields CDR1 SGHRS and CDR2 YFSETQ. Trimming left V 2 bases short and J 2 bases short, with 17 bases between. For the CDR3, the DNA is TGCGCCAGCAGCTTTCTGCTGCGAGGGACAACTGGGGCCAACGTCCTGACTTTC. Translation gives CASSFLLRGTTGANVLTF. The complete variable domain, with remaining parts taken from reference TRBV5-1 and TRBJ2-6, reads KAGVTQTPRYLIKTRGQQVTLSCSPISGHRSVSWYQQTPGQGLQFLFEYFSETQRNKGNFPGRFSGRQFSNSRSEMNVSTLELGDSALYLCASSFLLRGTTGANVLTFGAGSRLTVL.

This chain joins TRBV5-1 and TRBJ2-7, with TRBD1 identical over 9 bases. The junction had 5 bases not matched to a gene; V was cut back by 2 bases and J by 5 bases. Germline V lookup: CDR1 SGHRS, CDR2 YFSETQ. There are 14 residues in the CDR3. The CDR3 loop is CASSLMGTGHEQYF. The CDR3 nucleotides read TGCGCCAGCAGCTTAATGGGGACAGGGCACGAGCAGTACTTC.

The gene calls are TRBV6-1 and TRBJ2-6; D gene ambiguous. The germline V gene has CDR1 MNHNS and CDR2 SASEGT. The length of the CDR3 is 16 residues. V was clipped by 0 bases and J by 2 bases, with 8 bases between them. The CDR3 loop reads CASSEAENAGANVLTF. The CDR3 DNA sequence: TGTGCCAGCAGTGAAGCTGAGAACGCTGGGGCCAACGTCCTGACTTTC.

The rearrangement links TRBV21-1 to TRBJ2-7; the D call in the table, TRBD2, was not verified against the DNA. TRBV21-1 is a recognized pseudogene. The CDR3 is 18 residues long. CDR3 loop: CASSKEGLAGRAVYEQYF. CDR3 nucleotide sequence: TGTGCCAGCAGCAAAGAGGGACTAGCGGGTAGGGCGGTATACGAGCAGTACTTC.

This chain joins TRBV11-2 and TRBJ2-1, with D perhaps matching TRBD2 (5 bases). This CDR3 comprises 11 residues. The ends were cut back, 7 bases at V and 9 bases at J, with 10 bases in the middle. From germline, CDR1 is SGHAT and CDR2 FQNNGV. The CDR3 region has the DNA TGTGCCAGCAACCGGGGAGCTGAGCAGTTCTTC. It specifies CASNRGAEQFF.

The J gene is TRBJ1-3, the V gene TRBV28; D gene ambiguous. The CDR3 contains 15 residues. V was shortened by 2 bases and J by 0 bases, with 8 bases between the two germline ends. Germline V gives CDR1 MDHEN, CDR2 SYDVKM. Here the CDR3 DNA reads TGTGCCAGCAGTTTACGGGAACTCTCTGGAAACACCATATATTTT. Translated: CASSLRELSGNTIYF.

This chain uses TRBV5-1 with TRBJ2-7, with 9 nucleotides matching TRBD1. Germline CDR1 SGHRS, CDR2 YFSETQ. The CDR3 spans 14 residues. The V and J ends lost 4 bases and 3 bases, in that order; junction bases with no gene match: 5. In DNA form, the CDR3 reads TGCGCCAGCAGCCCCACGACAGGGGGCTACGAGCAGTACTTC. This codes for CASSPTTGGYEQYF.

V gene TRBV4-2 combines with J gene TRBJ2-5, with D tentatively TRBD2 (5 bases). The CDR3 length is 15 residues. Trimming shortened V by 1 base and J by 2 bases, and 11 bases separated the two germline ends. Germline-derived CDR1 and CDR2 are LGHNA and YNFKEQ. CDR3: CASSQGDGIQETQYF. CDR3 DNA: TGTGCCAGCAGCCAAGGAGACGGGATTCAAGAGACCCAGTACTTC.

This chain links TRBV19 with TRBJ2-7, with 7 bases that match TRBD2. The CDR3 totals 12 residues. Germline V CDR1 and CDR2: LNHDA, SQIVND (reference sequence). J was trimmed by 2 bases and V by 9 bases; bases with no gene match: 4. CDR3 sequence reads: CASSSGTYEQYF. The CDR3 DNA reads TGTGCCAGCTCTAGCGGTACCTACGAGCAGTACTTC.

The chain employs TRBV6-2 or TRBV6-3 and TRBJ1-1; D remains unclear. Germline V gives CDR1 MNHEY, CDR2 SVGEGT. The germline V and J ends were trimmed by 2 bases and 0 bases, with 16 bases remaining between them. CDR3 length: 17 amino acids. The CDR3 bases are TGTGCCAGCAGTTACACTCGCATCCCTTTTATGAACACTGAAGCTTTCTTT. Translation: CASSYTRIPFMNTEAFF.

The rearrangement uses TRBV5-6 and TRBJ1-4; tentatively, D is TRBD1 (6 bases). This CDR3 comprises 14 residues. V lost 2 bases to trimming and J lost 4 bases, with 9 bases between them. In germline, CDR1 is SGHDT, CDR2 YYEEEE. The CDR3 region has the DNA TGTGCCAGCAGCTTCGACAGGAATAATGAAAAACTGTTTTTT. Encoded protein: CASSFDRNNEKLFF.

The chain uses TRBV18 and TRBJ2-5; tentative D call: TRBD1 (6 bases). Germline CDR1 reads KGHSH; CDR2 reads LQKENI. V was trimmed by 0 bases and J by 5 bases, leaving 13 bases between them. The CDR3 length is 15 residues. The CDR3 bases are TGTGCCAGCTCACCACCGACAGGCAGCAGGGAGACCCAGTACTTC. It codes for CASSPPTGSRETQYF.

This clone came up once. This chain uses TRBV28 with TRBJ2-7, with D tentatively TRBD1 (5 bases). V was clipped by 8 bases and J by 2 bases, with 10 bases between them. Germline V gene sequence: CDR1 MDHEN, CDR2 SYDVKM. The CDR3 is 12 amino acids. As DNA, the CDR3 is TGTGCCAGCTTGCGACAGCCCTACGAGCAGTACTTC. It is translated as CASLRQPYEQYF.

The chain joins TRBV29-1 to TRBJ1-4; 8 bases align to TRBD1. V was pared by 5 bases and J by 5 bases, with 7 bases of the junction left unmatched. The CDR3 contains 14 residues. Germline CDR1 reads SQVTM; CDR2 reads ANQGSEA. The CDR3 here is CSVRRDRLNEKLFF. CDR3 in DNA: TGCAGCGTTAGGCGGGACAGGTTAAATGAAAAACTGTTTTTT.

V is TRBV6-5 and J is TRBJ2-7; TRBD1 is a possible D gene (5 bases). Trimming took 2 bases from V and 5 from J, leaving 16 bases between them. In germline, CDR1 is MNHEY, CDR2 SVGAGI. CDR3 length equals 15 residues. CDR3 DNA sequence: TGTGCCAGCAGTTACAGGTGGGCAGGGAACCACGAGCAGTACTTC. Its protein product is CASSYRWAGNHEQYF.

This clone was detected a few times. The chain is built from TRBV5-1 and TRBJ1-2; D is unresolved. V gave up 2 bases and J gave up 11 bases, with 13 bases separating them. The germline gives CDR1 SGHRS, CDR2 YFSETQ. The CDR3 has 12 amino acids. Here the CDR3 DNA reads TGCGCCAGCAGCTTTGACGAGGGTTGGTACACCTTC. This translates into CASSFDEGWYTF.